The present T cell receptor (beta chain) was sequenced within a study of blood T cell repertoires in COVID-19. Study overall: Collection of acute and convalescent COVID-19 samples took place in the United States, Italy and Spain. Sources were T cells, B-cell-depleted T cells, or PBMCs; the material itself was cDNA or gDNA.

In the original analysis: Estimates of nucleated cell counts were drawn from the amplification of reference gene primers. Method: immunoSEQ multiplex PCR; TCRdb's copy keeps in-frame clones and lacks some. The DNA was the basis for D and trimming; V, J and clone size are from that table. The sample yields under 300,000 clones, roughly 84% seen once. From germline, CDR1 is KGHSH and CDR2 LQKENI. Trimming removed 8 bases at V and 9 bases at J, with 23 bases between. This CDR3 contains 16 residues. Input material: peripheral blood. This chain uses TRBV18 with TRBJ1-6, with D uncertain. This receptor was taken from a middle-aged woman who had recovered from COVID-19. In nucleotides, the CDR3 is TGTGCCAGCCCCCCGCGGGCGGGAGCGAGCGGTTCACCCCTCCACTTT. It specifies CASPPRAGASGSPLHF.